This T cell receptor (beta chain) was observed in a study of technical replicates of blood from several donors. The CDR3 has 15 amino acids. Repertoires were generated with immunoSEQ multiplex PCR, while TCRdb's copy carries only in-frame clones and drops some. In the table there are approximately 88,000 clones, about 96% of which are singletons. This TCR came from a human donor in good health. The V and J genes are TRBV7-5 and TRBJ2-6; the table's D call, TRBD1, was not checked against the DNA. TRBV7-5 is given as a pseudogene. The sequenced material came from T cells isolated from PBMCs. CDR3 sequence: CARSLDQSGANVLTF. DNA for the CDR3: TGTGCCAGAAGCTTAGATCAATCTGGGGCCAACGTCCTGACTTTC.